This TCR beta chain was obtained from a study of shared T cell receptors in the human thymus (dated by TCRdb to the early 2020s). A note on the overall study: The study examined how self-reactive, shared T-cell receptor alpha chains are generated in the human thymus.

The library was obtained by the immunoSEQ multiplex PCR assay. TCRdb stores this immuneACCESS table with in-frame sequences only. Part of the clones is absent; in the studies checked, under half of the shortfall reflects unresolved V genes, and no reason is known for the rest. This sample gives some 640,000 clones in total; around 87% of them show up just once. The top ten clones comprise over 0.008% of the sample. CDR1 SGHRS and CDR2 YFSETQ are derived from the germline V gene. From V the trimming removes 4 bases and from J it removes 2 bases, while the gene matches leave 2 bases of the junction unaccounted for. The CDR3 runs 14 residues from the cysteine to the phenylalanine. Only the CDR3 portion is preserved as DNA: 42 bases, with reading frame beginning at the first base. As for this clone: Which antigen it targets is not known. No much larger clonotype is one base removed from it; base qualities were not supplied.

This sample also appeared in a second study, on human thymus T cells. The other study reports the following: In Finland, the donors were immunologically healthy infants who were having open corrective cardiac surgery for congenital heart defects. Thymus tissue was obtained as surgical resects removed during corrective cardiac surgery. Biased V and J gene segment usage appeared to be present in both thymic and peripheral blood repertoires. The related research reported highly overlapping thymic TCR repertoires among unrelated individuals. The study used 7 or 8 infant thymus samples plus four related peripheral blood samples to characterize TCR alpha and beta repertoires. The infant donors were roughly 6 to 250 days old, and the cohort included over five males and two females. After being mechanically released from the tissue, thymocytes were kept at -70 degrees C in pellets of about 10-33 million cells. A QIAsymphony instrument was used to extract genomic DNA from frozen cell pellets. Using the immunoSEQ multiplex PCR assay, the TCRB and TCRAD loci were amplified from a standardized quantity of quality-controlled genomic DNA. Amplicons spanned the V(D)J region at a length sufficient to cover the CDR3 and identify V and J genes. Through the commercial immunoSEQ service, the amplicons were sequenced on an Illumina platform. Primer bias and sequencing errors were corrected as previously described, and TCRAD and TCRB definitions were based on the IMGT database. Analysis of the repertoires was done with immunoSEQ Analyzer 3.0 and VDJTools and included basic statistics, V/J segment usage, diversity estimates, rarefaction and pairwise overlap. Diversity was estimated using the Chao1, ChaoE, Efron-Thisted, Shannon and inverse Simpson indices, and was also estimated on datasets down-sampled to the size of the smallest sample. Repertoire overlap was assessed by strict matching of CDR3 nucleotide sequence, V gene and J gene, and clustering was done by Jaccard-based multidimensional scaling. On average, thymus samples gave roughly 800,000 unique TCRB clonotypes, whereas blood samples gave 75,000 to 85,000.

The sequence joins TRBV5-1 to TRBJ1-5, with TRBD1 matching 8 junction bases. This clonotype originated in a boy under two years old with a congenital heart defect. Donor details come from another sample of the same person, matched by shared clones. The sequenced sample consisted of thymocytes. This receptor has the CDR3 CASSMGQGNQPQHF. DNA sequence: TGCGCCAGCAGCATGGGACAGGGCAATCAGCCCCAGCATTTT.